This T cell receptor beta chain was sequenced in a study of shared clonotypes between healthy human individuals. Notes on this clone: Its antigen remains unidentified.

Genomic DNA belonging to each subset was distributed in equal measure over several immunoSEQ plates. Sequencing used immunoSEQ multiplex PCR; TCRdb keeps in-frame clones, though not all of them. Of a few million clones listed, roughly nine tenths are singletons. Study findings and constraints: Only a few donors were included, so the genetic and exposure-history diversity represented was limited. Sorted-subset samples were not fully sequenced, rarefaction indicated.

Sequenced material: naive CD4+ T cells sorted from blood. Subset specified: CD45RA+ positively selected. The receptor's source is a man between 18 and 29 years old in good health.

CDR3 region: CASKPFGPKNGGELFF. In nucleotides, the CDR3 is TGTGCCAGTAAGCCTTTCGGGCCAAAAAACGGCGGGGAGCTGTTTTTT. The V and J genes are TRBV11-2 and TRBJ2-2; no clear D gene. V lost 9 bases to trimming and J lost 7 bases, with 24 bases between them. Germline CDR1 is SGHAT and CDR2 is FQNNGV. CDR3 length equals 16 residues. The full variable domain, completed using reference TRBV11-2 and TRBJ2-2, is EAGVAQSPRYKIIEKRQSVAFWCNPISGHATLYWYQQILGQGPKLLIQFQNNGVVDDSQLPKDRFSAERLKGVDSTLKIQPAKLEDSAVYLCASKPFGPKNGGELFFGEGSRLTVL.